One sample yielded the 15 T cell receptor beta chains listed below, sequenced in a study of regulatory and conventional T cells in RAG deficiency. The protocol was immunoSEQ multiplex PCR, while the TCRdb copy is restricted to in-frame clones and leaves out a portion. Of 850 to 1,000 clones detected, around 81% appear once; the ten largest clones hold about 15%. The sequenced sample consisted of CD8+ T cells sorted from blood. The receptors originated from a human donor with RAG deficiency presenting as severe combined immunodeficiency.

The rearrangement uses TRBV28 and TRBJ2-7; the D is unclear. The CDR3 spans 11 residues. With 3 bases removed from V and 5 bases from J, the gap between germline ends came to 5 bases. The germline V gene has CDR1 MDHEN and CDR2 SYDVKM. For the CDR3, the DNA is TGTGCCAGCAGTTTTCCGGACGAGCAGTACTTC. Translation gives CASSFPDEQYF.

V is TRBV27 and J is TRBJ2-3; D perhaps matches TRBD2 (6 bases). Germline CDR1 is MNHEY and CDR2 is SMNVEV (reference sequence). CDR3 size: 16 residues. V lost 0 bases to trimming and J lost 2 bases, with 12 bases between them. In DNA, the CDR3 is TGTGCCAGCAGTTTATCGAGCGGGCGCCTCACAGATACGCAGTATTTT. It specifies CASSLSSGRLTDTQYF.

This chain uses TRBV28 with TRBJ2-7, with 9 bases lining up with TRBD1. This CDR3 comprises 20 residues. The J segment lost 4 bases and the V segment lost 0 bases, leaving 19 bases of the junction unmatched. CDR1 and CDR2 (germline): MDHEN, SYDVKM. The CDR3 here is CASSLWVPGQGVKDPYEQYF. CDR3 DNA sequence: TGTGCCAGCAGTTTATGGGTCCCGGGACAGGGAGTAAAGGACCCTTACGAGCAGTACTTC.

This chain links TRBV27 with TRBJ2-4; 8 bases are shared with TRBD1. Trimming took 1 base from V and 1 from J; bases not matched to a gene: 0. The CDR3 runs to 15 residues. Germline assignment: CDR1 MNHEY and CDR2 SMNVEV (reference sequence). CDR3 coding DNA: TGTGCCAGCAGTTTATGGACAGGGGCCAAAAACATTCAGTACTTC. Its protein is CASSLWTGAKNIQYF.

This clone was seen only a few times. The gene calls are TRBV4-1 and TRBJ1-5, with D perhaps matching TRBD1 (6 bases). V was cut by 2 bases and J by 2 bases, with 16 bases left in between. The CDR3 covers 17 residues. Germline V gene lookup returns CDR1 MGHRA and CDR2 YSYEKL. This CDR3 is CASSQTLGGAGNQPQHF. In DNA form, the CDR3 reads TGCGCCAGCAGCCAAACCCTTGGGGGGGCAGGCAATCAGCCCCAGCATTTT.

This chain links TRBV27 with TRBJ2-2; D is uncertain. V gave up 1 base and J gave up 6 bases, with 3 bases separating them. Per germline, CDR1 MNHEY and CDR2 SMNVEV (reference sequence). The CDR3 loop spans 12 amino acids. The CDR3 DNA reads TGTGCCAGCAGTTTATTTTCCGGGGAGCTGTTTTTT. It yields the protein CASSLFSGELFF.

The chain employs TRBV28 and TRBJ2-1; either TRBD1 or TRBD2 may fit D (5 bases each). Germline V lookup: CDR1 MDHEN, CDR2 SYDVKM. The length of the CDR3 is 15 residues. Trimming removed 1 base at V and 9 bases at J, with 16 bases between. The chain's CDR3 is CASSLYGTGEFEQFF. CDR3 sequence (DNA): TGTGCCAGCAGTTTATACGGGACCGGAGAGTTTGAGCAGTTCTTC.

This chain joins TRBV14 and TRBJ2-7; D gene uncertain. Trimming removed 2 bases at V and 4 bases at J, with 3 bases between. The CDR3 is 11 residues long. The germline CDR1 and CDR2 sequences are SGHDN and FVKESK. CDR3 protein: CASSQLYEQYF. As DNA, the CDR3 is TGTGCCAGCAGCCAACTTTACGAGCAGTACTTC. Drawing the rest from reference TRBV14 and TRBJ2-7, the complete variable domain is EAGVTQFPSHSVIEKGQTVTLRCDPISGHDNLYWYRRVMGKEIKFLLHFVKESKQDESGMPNNRFLAERTGGTYSTLKVQPAELEDSGVYFCASSQLYEQYFGPGTRLTVT.

V and J are TRBV4-3 and TRBJ2-5, with D possibly being TRBD2 (6 bases). The CDR3 covers 15 residues. The V gene's germline CDR1 is LGHNA and CDR2 YSLEER. V lost 0 bases, J lost 4 bases, and 12 bases lay in between. The CDR3 DNA reads TGCGCCAGCAGCCAAGATCGGGCGGGGCTAGAGACCCAGTACTTC. It translates to CASSQDRAGLETQYF.

The chain employs TRBV9 and TRBJ2-4, with D unresolved. V was trimmed by 3 bases and J by 0 bases, leaving 1 base between them. The length of the CDR3 is 12 residues. CDR1 is SGDLS, CDR2 YYNGEE, per germline. The CDR3 DNA reads as TGTGCCAGCAGCGGAGCCAAAAACATTCAGTACTTC. This encodes CASSGAKNIQYF.

The V and J genes are TRBV28 and TRBJ2-3; 11 bases are shared with TRBD1. Unmatched junction bases numbered 6, after V lost 3 bases and J lost 4 bases. CDR1 MDHEN and CDR2 SYDVKM come from the germline V gene. This CDR3 has 16 residues. CDR3 nucleotides: TGTGCCAGCAGTTTCCCAAGGACAGGGGGCGCAGATACGCAGTATTTT. Translated, it gives CASSFPRTGGADTQYF. Based on the CDR3 plus reference TRBV28 and TRBJ2-3, the full variable domain is DVKVTQSSRYLVKRTGEKVFLECVQDMDHENMFWYRQDPGLGLRLIYFSYDVKMKEKGDIPEGYSVSREKKERFSLILESASTNQTSMYLCASSFPRTGGADTQYFGPGTRLTVL.

This clone showed up just a few times. The chain uses TRBV19 and TRBJ1-5, with a tentative D call TRBD1 (5 bases). Trimming stripped 2 bases from V and 6 bases from J, with 8 bases between. This CDR3 contains 13 residues. Germline assignment: CDR1 LNHDA and CDR2 SQIVND (reference sequence). The CDR3 DNA reads as TGTGCCAGTAGTATATCGGGGCCTCAGCCCCAGCATTTT. As protein: CASSISGPQPQHF.

V is TRBV28 and J is TRBJ2-1, with TRBD2 matching over 11 bases. The CDR3 is 15 residues long. Looked up from germline, CDR1 is MDHEN and CDR2 is SYDVKM. Trimming removed 8 bases from V and 0 bases from J; junction bases left unmatched: 3. The CDR3 here is CASGTSGVSYNEQFF. CDR3 in DNA: TGTGCCAGCGGGACTAGCGGAGTCTCCTACAATGAGCAGTTCTTC.

This clone was seen a few times. This chain links TRBV6-6 with TRBJ2-7; TRBD1 might be the D (6 bases). Trimming pared 5 bases from V and 4 bases from J, leaving 12 bases between. There are 13 residues in the CDR3. Germline values: CDR1 MNHNY, CDR2 SVGAGI (reference sequence). CDR3 in DNA: TGTGCCAGCAGTATCGGACAGCTATACGAGCAGTACTTC. Translated: CASSIGQLYEQYF.

The table lists this clone with a few counts. The chain links TRBV4-2 to TRBJ1-5, with D perhaps matching TRBD1 (6 bases). V lost 2 bases to trimming and J lost 2 bases, with 16 bases between them. This CDR3 spans 17 amino acids. Looked up from germline, CDR1 is LGHNA and CDR2 is YNFKEQ. CDR3 coding DNA: TGTGCCAGCAGCCAAACCCTTGGGGGGGCAGGCAATCAGCCCCAGCATTTT. This gives the protein CASSQTLGGAGNQPQHF.